Below, 22 T cell receptor beta chains from the same sample are listed, as sequenced in a study of post-analysis software for immune sequencing data. Study-level results: The five TRBV segments detected at higher frequency in patients than in controls included TRBV5-6, TRBV5-1 and TRBV20-1.

Unique molecular identifiers were built into the TCR beta cDNA libraries. TCRdb re-called the PCR reads through MiXCR, storing one row per CDR3 protein. The repertoire holds about half a million distinct CDR3 sequences, with roughly 34% as singletons. These receptors have no identified antigens. Sample: blood. These receptors were collected from a girl under 18 with multiple sclerosis.

J is TRBJ2-5 and V is TRBV3-1; 8 nucleotides agree with TRBD2. Germline CDR1 and CDR2: LGHDT and YNNKEL (reference sequence). The CDR3 extends over 13 amino acids. The V gene end was trimmed by 4 bases and the J gene end by 12 bases; junction bases not matched to a gene: 10. The CDR3 sequence: CASSPLATGGKYF. The CDR3 DNA is TGTGCCAGCAGCCCCCTCGCGACGGGGGGGAAGTACTTC.

This clonotype appeared a few times. The chain employs TRBV7-2 and TRBJ1-1; perhaps TRBD1 as D (5 bases). Trimming took off 5 bases at V and 7 bases at J, with 8 bases between the two ends. The CDR3 sequence is 11 residues long. Germline CDR1 SGHTA, CDR2 FQGNSA. The DNA of the CDR3 is TGTGCCAGCAGCAAAAGGGGTGAAGCTTTCTTT. Protein product: CASSKRGEAFF. The full variable domain, rest sourced from reference TRBV7-2 and TRBJ1-1, is GAGVSQSPSNKVTEKGKDVELRCDPISGHTALYWYRQSLGQGLEFLIYFQGNSAPDKSGLPSDRFSAERTGGSVSTLTIQRTQQEDSAVYLCASSKRGEAFFGQGTRLTVV.

This chain links TRBV25-1 with TRBJ1-1, with D unresolved. The CDR3 length is 13 residues. V shed 3 bases and J shed 1 base, with 6 bases lying between them. CDR1 and CDR2 from the germline V gene are MGHDK and SYGVNS. CDR3 sequence reads: CASSDSWNTEAFF. Here the CDR3 DNA reads TGTGCCAGCAGTGACAGTTGGAACACTGAAGCTTTCTTT.

The chain carries TRBV20-1 and TRBJ2-7; 9 bases map to TRBD1. CDR1 DFQATT and CDR2 SNEGSKA come from the germline V gene (reference sequence). This CDR3 comprises 13 residues. V gave up 5 bases and J gave up 5 bases; unmatched junction bases: 7. CDR3 sequence reads: CSAPGTGSDEQYF. CDR3 DNA sequence: TGCAGTGCTCCCGGGACAGGGAGCGACGAGCAGTACTTC.

In this sample, this clonotype turned up a few times. This chain connects TRBV19 to TRBJ1-5; D unclear. The CDR3 is made up of 14 amino acids. The germline V gene encodes CDR1 LNHDA and CDR2 SQIVND (reference sequence). V gave up 3 bases and J gave up 0 bases, with 6 bases separating them. CDR3 loop: CASSIRDSNQPQHF. CDR3 in DNA: TGTGCCAGTAGTATTCGGGATAGCAATCAGCCCCAGCATTTT.

The gene calls are TRBV10-2 and TRBJ1-1; D remains unclear. The V gene lost 8 bases and the J gene lost 1 base, with 11 bases spanning the gap. The V gene's germline CDR1 is WSHSY and CDR2 SAAADI. This CDR3 is 13 amino acids long. The CDR3 DNA follows: TGCGCCAGCCGGGAGAATGGGAACACTGAAGCTTTCTTT. Its translation is CASRENGNTEAFF.

The chain links TRBV5-1 to TRBJ2-2, with unresolved D. From germline, CDR1 is SGHRS and CDR2 YFSETQ. V lost 0 bases, J lost 2 bases, and 8 bases lay in between. The CDR3 is 15 amino acids. The CDR3 is CASSLERFNTGELFF. CDR3 DNA sequence: TGCGCCAGCAGCTTGGAAAGGTTTAACACCGGGGAGCTGTTTTTT. The variable domain in full, with the rest retrieved from reference TRBV5-1 and TRBJ2-2, is KAGVTQTPRYLIKTRGQQVTLSCSPISGHRSVSWYQQTPGQGLQFLFEYFSETQRNKGNFPGRFSGRQFSNSRSEMNVSTLELGDSALYLCASSLERFNTGELFFGEGSRLTVL.

DNA for the CDR3: TGCAGTGCTACGCCGGGACAGCGAATCACAGATACGCAGTATTTT. Amino acid sequence: CSATPGQRITDTQYF. The J gene is TRBJ2-3, the V gene TRBV20-1; 7 bases agree with TRBD1. With 4 bases clipped from V and 2 bases from J, the junction kept 9 bases outside the gene matches. This CDR3 region has 15 residues. Germline CDR1 is DFQATT and CDR2 is SNEGSKA (reference sequence).

This chain links TRBV10-3 with TRBJ2-4; the match to TRBD2 covers 7 bases. Germline loops: CDR1 ENHRY, CDR2 SYGVKD. There are 15 residues in the CDR3. The ends lost 0 bases at V and 5 bases at J; junction bases unmatched: 4. The DNA of the CDR3 is TGTGCCATCAGTGAGTCCGCTAGCGGACAAAACATTCAGTACTTC. It is translated as CAISESASGQNIQYF.

This clonotype turned up a few times. The chain links TRBV20-1 to TRBJ2-3, with TRBD2 matching 10 bases. Germline assignment: CDR1 DFQATT and CDR2 SNEGSKA (reference sequence). This CDR3 has 16 amino acids. Trimming cost V 4 bases and J 9 bases; bases outside gene matches: 16. Written as DNA, the CDR3 is TGCAGTGCTACCGATGGGACTAGCGTTCCCGGGAGGACGCAGTATTTT. Protein sequence: CSATDGTSVPGRTQYF.

The chain is built from TRBV5-1 and TRBJ1-5; D unclear. Germline CDR1 is SGHRS and CDR2 is YFSETQ. The V end lost 0 bases, the J end lost 0 bases, and 13 bases lay between the germline ends. The CDR3 has 17 amino acids. CDR3 nucleotide sequence: TGCGCCAGCAGCTTGGGGACTACAACGGGTAGCAATCAGCCCCAGCATTTT. It translates to CASSLGTTTGSNQPQHF.

The chain recombines TRBV20-1 with TRBJ1-5, with 9 bases that match TRBD1. V lost 6 bases to trimming and J lost 6 bases; unmatched junction nucleotides: 15. Germline V gene lookup returns CDR1 DFQATT and CDR2 SNEGSKA (reference sequence). This CDR3 spans 16 amino acids. The CDR3 reads CSAKPRTGVRSQPQHF. CDR3 DNA sequence: TGCAGTGCAAAACCGCGGACAGGGGTCAGAAGTCAGCCCCAGCATTTT.

This clonotype has a handful of counts. The chain uses TRBV29-1 and TRBJ1-2; TRBD1 aligns across 9 bases. Trimming cost V 6 bases and J 5 bases; bases outside gene matches: 7. The germline V gene encodes CDR1 SQVTM and CDR2 ANQGSEA. CDR3 length: 13 residues. The CDR3 region is CSVLPTGGYGYTF. DNA for the CDR3: TGCAGCGTCCTCCCGACAGGGGGTTATGGCTACACCTTC. Drawing the rest from reference TRBV29-1 and TRBJ1-2, the complete variable domain is SAVISQKPSRDICQRGTSLTIQCQVDSQVTMMFWYRQQPGQSLTLIATANQGSEATYESGFVIDKFPISRPNLTFSTLTVSNMSPEDSSIYLCSVLPTGGYGYTFGSGTRLTVV.

This clonotype was detected only a few times. This rearrangement joins TRBV7-2 to TRBJ2-5, with D possibly TRBD2 on 7 matching bases. Trimming cost V 6 bases and J 1 base, with 12 bases left between them. Per the germline V gene, CDR1 is SGHTA and CDR2 is FQGNSA. The CDR3 is 14 amino acids. CDR3 loop: CASRQGGGQETQYF. The CDR3 nucleotides read TGTGCCAGCAGGCAAGGGGGGGGCCAAGAGACCCAGTACTTC. The full variable domain, completed using reference TRBV7-2 and TRBJ2-5, is GAGVSQSPSNKVTEKGKDVELRCDPISGHTALYWYRQSLGQGLEFLIYFQGNSAPDKSGLPSDRFSAERTGGSVSTLTIQRTQQEDSAVYLCASRQGGGQETQYFGPGTRLLVL.

This clonotype was seen only a few times. This chain links TRBV11-2 with TRBJ2-1; D possibly corresponds to TRBD1 (6 bases). Trimming stripped 4 bases from V and 2 bases from J, with 9 bases between. Germline assignment: CDR1 SGHAT and CDR2 FQNNGV. The CDR3 runs to 14 residues. The DNA of the CDR3 is TGTGCCAGCAGCTCCTGGACAGCCTACAATGAGCAGTTCTTC. It codes for CASSSWTAYNEQFF.

As to this clonotype: A much bigger clone sits one base away, suggesting this may be a read error. This sequence joins TRBV5-1 and TRBJ2-1; 13 bases line up with TRBD2. This CDR3 is 15 amino acids long. Per the germline V gene, CDR1 is SGHRS and CDR2 is YFSETQ. The CDR3 nucleotides are TGCGCCAGCAGCTTCGGGACTAGCGGGACCAATAAGCAGTTCTTC. Its protein is CASSFGTSGTNKQFF.

As concerns this clonotype: One end of the junction is discordant with germline, which a read error may explain. The chain uses TRBV20-1 and TRBJ2-3, with unresolved D. Germline values: CDR1 DFQATT, CDR2 SNEGSKA (reference sequence). This CDR3 region has 14 residues. This CDR3 reads CSAKLPFRADAQYF. For the CDR3, the DNA is TGCAGTGCTAAACTCCCGTTCCGGGCAGATGCGCAGTATTTT.

The V and J genes are TRBV4-1 and TRBJ1-5; 7 bases align to TRBD1. The CDR3 consists of 17 residues. CDR1 and CDR2 (germline): MGHRA, YSYEKL. Losses at the gene ends were 0 bases for V and 6 bases for J; bases not matched to a gene: 11. This CDR3 reads CASSQDVGGGMVQPQHF. CDR3 bases: TGCGCCAGCAGCCAAGATGTCGGAGGGGGCATGGTTCAGCCCCAGCATTTT.

This clonotype was detected only once. The V call is TRBV11-2, the J call TRBJ2-3; 7 bases agree with TRBD2. This CDR3 region has 16 residues. Germline lookup yields CDR1 SGHAT and CDR2 FQNNGV. V was clipped by 4 bases and J by 6 bases; unmatched bases: 13. This chain's CDR3 is CASSSFRGGVGDTQYF. The CDR3 DNA reads TGTGCCAGCAGCTCCTTCCGTGGGGGGGTAGGTGATACGCAGTATTTT.

Turning to this clonotype: A junction boundary mismatches the germline segment, possibly from a read error. The V call is TRBV5-1, the J call TRBJ2-5; D is undetermined. Germline values: CDR1 SGHRS, CDR2 YFSETQ. CDR3 size: 14 residues. Here the CDR3 reads CASRTEPGQEAQYF. DNA for the CDR3: TGCGCCAGCAGAACAGAGCCAGGTCAAGAGGCCCAGTACTTC.

This clonotype has a count of ten or more. This sequence joins TRBV10-3 and TRBJ1-2; maybe TRBD1 (5 bases). Germline loops: CDR1 ENHRY, CDR2 SYGVKD. The CDR3 runs to 14 residues. V was trimmed by 0 bases and J by 3 bases, leaving 8 bases between them. The CDR3 bases are TGTGCCATCAGTGAGTCGCCGGGGGACTATGGCTACACCTTC. It encodes CAISESPGDYGYTF.

The genes are TRBV6-5 and TRBJ1-2; D unclear. Germline-derived CDR1 and CDR2 are MNHEY and SVGAGI. This CDR3 spans 14 amino acids. Trimming removed 0 bases from V and 5 bases from J, with 10 bases in between. The CDR3 is CASSYSGRTYGYTF. In nucleotides, the CDR3 is TGTGCCAGCAGTTACTCTGGGAGGACTTATGGCTACACCTTC.